The present entry profiles one T cell receptor (beta chain) with its context. Its antigen is unidentified. Primers for the PCR totalled 60 Vbeta and 13 Jbeta. The table came from immunoSEQ multiplex PCR; TCRdb's copy has only in-frame clones and leaves some out. The sample carries some 130,000 clones, 75% to 85% recorded once. These data originate in a study of cytomegalovirus exposure and HLA in healthy donors. Study-level background: Unique TCRs from HLA-typed donors, some 85 million of them, were held in an early data release. Findings and caveats of the study: Cytomegalovirus status, reportedly, was diagnosed with high specificity and sensitivity by the classifier. In vitro confirmation showed three CMV-associated chains to be CMV antigen specific. Evidence from a later analysis indicated that most CMV-associated TCR beta chains looked HLA-restricted.

Germline CDR1 MNHEY, CDR2 SVGAGI. The CDR3 contains 13 residues. With V trimmed by 4 bases and J by 6 bases, 6 bases remained unmatched. The TCR comes from a man aged 25-45 years in good health and CMV-seronegative. The sample consisted of PBMCs. V is TRBV6-5 and J is TRBJ2-7; 7 bases agree with TRBD2. The CDR3 loop reads CASSFGSGGEQYF. CDR3 DNA sequence: TGTGCCAGCAGTTTTGGATCGGGGGGCGAGCAGTACTTC.